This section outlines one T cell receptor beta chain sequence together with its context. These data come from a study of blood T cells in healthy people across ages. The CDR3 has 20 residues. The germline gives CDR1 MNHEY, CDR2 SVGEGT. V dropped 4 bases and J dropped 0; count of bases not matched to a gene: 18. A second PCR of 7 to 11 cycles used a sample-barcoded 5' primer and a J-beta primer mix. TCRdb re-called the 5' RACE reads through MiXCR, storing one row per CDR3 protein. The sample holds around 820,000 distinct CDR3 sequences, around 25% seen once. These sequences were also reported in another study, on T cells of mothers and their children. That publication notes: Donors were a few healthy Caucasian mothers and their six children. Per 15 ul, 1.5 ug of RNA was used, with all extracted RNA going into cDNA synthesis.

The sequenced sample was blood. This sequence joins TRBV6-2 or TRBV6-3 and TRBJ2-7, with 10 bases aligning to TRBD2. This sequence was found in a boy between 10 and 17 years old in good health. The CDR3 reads CASSSLGSGRAEMSSYEQYF. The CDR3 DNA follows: TGTGCCAGCAGTTCCCTCGGGAGCGGGAGGGCCGAAATGAGCTCCTACGAGCAGTACTTC.